Listed below are T cell receptor beta chains from one sample, sequenced in a study of cytomegalovirus exposure and HLA in healthy donors. Sequenced by immunoSEQ multiplex PCR; TCRdb stores in-frame clones only, minus some. The sample yields about 190,000 clones, more than 75% seen once. Source material: PBMCs. The receptors here all came from a man between 40 and 49 years old in good health and CMV-seropositive. The CDR3 runs from the conserved cysteine through the conserved F or W. Each record gives: CDR3 protein, V gene, J gene.

CSAGPGVRTDTQYF,TRBV29-1,TRBJ2-3
CASRLEAEGANVLTF,TRBV12-2,TRBJ2-6
CASSPGLAGDQGNEQFF,TRBV4-3,TRBJ2-1
CASSRQGWEQYF,TRBV25-1,TRBJ2-7
CASSRLNRDLPYNEQFF,TRBV4-2,TRBJ2-1
CASSSRQGDREQYF,TRBV19,TRBJ2-7
CATSRDRQGASDF,TRBV15,TRBJ2-7
CASILGLGRNEKLFF,TRBV6-1,TRBJ1-4
CASSLGTGLGEQYF,TRBV18,TRBJ2-7
CASSLTRAGFARETQYF,TRBV5-6,TRBJ2-5
CASTRPLGGRQETQYF,TRBV28,TRBJ2-5
CASSLSRDSYEQYF,TRBV27,TRBJ2-7
CASSRPGTGTGEQYF,TRBV4-2,TRBJ2-7
CASSLPSRRADEQFF,TRBV7-9,TRBJ2-1
CASSPGDRVNQPQHF,TRBV28,TRBJ1-5
CASSPTGGWTNEKLFF,TRBV14,TRBJ1-4
CASSLGVSGETQYF,TRBV5-1,TRBJ2-5
CSVVSGGNTIYF,TRBV29-1,TRBJ1-3
CASSLRASAQKETQYF,TRBV7-9,TRBJ2-5
CASSQELAGRETQYF,TRBV4-2,TRBJ2-5
CASSQGDSNQPQHF,TRBV5-1,TRBJ1-5
CASSQPGQPNEKLFF,TRBV6-5,TRBJ1-4
CASSPGTGASEQYF,TRBV18,TRBJ2-7
CATSGVAGGGGTDTQYF,TRBV15,TRBJ2-3
CASSFWDRRNTEAFF,TRBV5-4,TRBJ1-1
CASSDSRGASPLHF,TRBV6-5,TRBJ1-6
CASSFGTPHTDTQYF,TRBV7-7,TRBJ2-3
CASSQVLGGRGYTF,TRBV4-3,TRBJ1-2
CASRPLGGGGDTQYF,TRBV27,TRBJ2-3
CASSHLFGLEGAYNEQFF,TRBV4-2,TRBJ2-1
CASSQVRQLGYTF,TRBV14,TRBJ1-2
CASSLEGYNQPQHF,TRBV6-5,TRBJ1-5
CASSDRLGGSYEQYF,TRBV2,TRBJ2-7
CASSLGLGPWEQYF,TRBV19,TRBJ2-7
CASSSDRGKGLAEKLFF,TRBV7-9,TRBJ1-4
CASSLVPRGSGRTDTQYF,TRBV11-2,TRBJ2-3
CASSRVAESYNEQFF,TRBV5-1,TRBJ2-1
CASTPRWPDSYEQYF,TRBV4-1,TRBJ2-7
CASSVSGQTNYGYTF,TRBV9,TRBJ1-2
CASSLGQLSGNTIYF,TRBV5-5,TRBJ1-3
CASSPWRAGADTQYF,TRBV2,TRBJ2-3
CASSLALQETQYF,TRBV11-3,TRBJ2-5